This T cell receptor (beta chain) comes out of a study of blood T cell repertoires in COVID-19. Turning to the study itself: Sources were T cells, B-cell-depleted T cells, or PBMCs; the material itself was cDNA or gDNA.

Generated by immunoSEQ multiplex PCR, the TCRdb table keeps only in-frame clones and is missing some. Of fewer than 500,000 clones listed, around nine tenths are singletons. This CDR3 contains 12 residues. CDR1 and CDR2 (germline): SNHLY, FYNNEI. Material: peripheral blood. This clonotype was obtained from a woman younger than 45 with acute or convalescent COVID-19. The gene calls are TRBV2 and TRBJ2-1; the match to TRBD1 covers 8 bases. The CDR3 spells CVHPHRGDEQFF. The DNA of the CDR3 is TGTGTCCATCCCCACAGGGGGGATGAGCAGTTCTTC.